These T cell receptor beta chains were read from a single sample in a study of shared clonotypes between healthy human individuals. Only in-frame clones appear in the TCRdb table, and some are missing; sequencing was by immunoSEQ multiplex PCR. The sample comprises about 490,000 clones, roughly 85% of which are singletons, and over 9.5% rests with the top ten. Sequencing used PBMCs. The receptors shown here come from a woman between 35 and 50 years old in good health. Some clones in this sample may be carry-over from other donors' samples. CDR3s include the opening cysteine and the closing phenylalanine or tryptophan. The D gene is left open where the match is weak. Where a row states a size, it is once, few, many or the class of an expanded clone; other rows omit it.

cdr3_length	clone_size	v_call	d_call	j_call	cdr3_aa	cdr3_nt
18	-	TRBV27	TRBD2	TRBJ2-3	CASSPYATSAGPADTQYF	TGTGCCAGCAGTCCCTACGCGACTAGCGCAGGACCCGCAGATACGCAGTATTTT
14	-	TRBV6-5	TRBD1	TRBJ1-4	CASTTGTANEKLFF	TGTGCCAGCACGACCGGGACAGCTAATGAAAAACTGTTTTTT
21	once	TRBV7-6	TRBD1	TRBJ2-1	CASSSDRGTGDLLYSYNEQFF	TGTGCCAGCAGCTCCGACCGTGGGACAGGGGACCTACTTTACTCCTACAATGAGCAGTTCTTC
15	-	TRBV15	-	TRBJ1-4	CATSSRSATNEKLFF	TGTGCCACCAGCAGCCGGTCGGCAACTAATGAAAAACTGTTTTTT
14	-	TRBV28	-	TRBJ2-3	CASSLAAGVDTQYF	TGTGCCAGCAGTTTGGCCGCGGGTGTGGATACGCAGTATTTT
14	-	TRBV6-1	-	TRBJ2-6	CATLDLSGANVLTF	TGTGCCACCCTGGACCTCTCTGGGGCCAACGTCCTGACTTTC
13	once	TRBV15	TRBD2	TRBJ2-1	CATSRQAGVEQFF	TGTGCCACCAGCAGACAGGCGGGGGTCGAGCAGTTCTTC
15	few	TRBV9	TRBD1	TRBJ2-7	CASSAMVGTGYEQYF	TGTGCCAGCAGCGCCATGGTAGGGACAGGTTACGAGCAGTACTTC
14	-	TRBV5-1	-	TRBJ2-7	CASSPEGRSYEQYF	TGCGCCAGCAGCCCAGAGGGACGGAGCTACGAGCAGTACTTC
15	-	TRBV7-3	TRBD2	TRBJ2-3	CASSLGGEGGDTQYF	TGTGCCAGCAGCTTAGGCGGGGAGGGTGGGGATACGCAGTATTTT
16	-	TRBV9	-	TRBJ2-3	CASSVGLRMGTDTQYF	TGTGCCAGCAGCGTAGGTTTAAGGATGGGCACAGATACGCAGTATTTT
14	-	TRBV6-1	TRBD1	TRBJ2-7	CASNTGTDISEQYF	TGTGCCAGCAATACCGGGACAGATATCTCCGAGCAGTACTTC
19	-	TRBV27	-	TRBJ1-4	CASSPFRDPRRATNEKLFF	TGTGCCAGCAGTCCGTTCCGGGACCCACGACGTGCAACTAATGAAAAACTGTTTTTT
14	-	TRBV28	-	TRBJ1-5	CASRSGTRDQPQHF	TGTGCCAGCAGGTCCGGGACAAGGGATCAGCCCCAGCATTTT
17	-	TRBV7-9	-	TRBJ1-1	CASSLEFRLGVSTEAFF	TGTGCCAGCAGCTTAGAATTCCGCCTAGGGGTCTCCACTGAAGCTTTCTTT
15	-	TRBV19	-	TRBJ2-1	CASSIAAGSGGGQFF	TGTGCCAGTAGTATAGCCGCCGGGTCTGGGGGAGGGCAGTTCTTC